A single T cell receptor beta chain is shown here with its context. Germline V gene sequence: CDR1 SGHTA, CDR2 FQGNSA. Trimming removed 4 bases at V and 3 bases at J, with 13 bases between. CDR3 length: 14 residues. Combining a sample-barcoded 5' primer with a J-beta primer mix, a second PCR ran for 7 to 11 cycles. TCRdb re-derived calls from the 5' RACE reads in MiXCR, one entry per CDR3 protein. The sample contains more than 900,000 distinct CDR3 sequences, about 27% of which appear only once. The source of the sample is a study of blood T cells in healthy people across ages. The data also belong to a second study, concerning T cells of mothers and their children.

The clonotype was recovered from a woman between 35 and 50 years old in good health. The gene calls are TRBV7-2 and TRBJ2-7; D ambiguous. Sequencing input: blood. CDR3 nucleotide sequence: TGTGCCAGCAGCTCCTTCGACAAGAACTACGAGCAGTACTTC. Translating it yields CASSSFDKNYEQYF. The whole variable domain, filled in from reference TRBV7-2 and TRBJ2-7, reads GAGVSQSPSNKVTEKGKDVELRCDPISGHTALYWYRQSLGQGLEFLIYFQGNSAPDKSGLPSDRFSAERTGGSVSTLTIQRTQQEDSAVYLCASSSFDKNYEQYFGPGTRLTVT.